This T cell receptor beta chain was observed in a study of cytomegalovirus exposure and HLA in healthy donors. General study points: A few of the chains that were CMV-associated were confirmed in vitro to be specific for CMV antigens.

As to this clone: What it binds is not known.

TCRdb's copy holds only in-frame clones and misses some; the assay was immunoSEQ multiplex PCR. The top ten hold about 3.5% of the sample, which has about 150,000 clones, 85% to 90% seen once. Trimming pared 11 bases from V and 7 bases from J, leaving 24 bases between. The CDR3 consists of 14 residues. The chain employs TRBV6-7 and TRBJ2-7, with a possible D match to TRBD1 (7 bases). Being an ORF, TRBV6-7 has a function that is uncertain. The sequenced sample was PBMCs. The receptor's source is a woman younger than 35 in good health and CMV-seropositive. The CDR3 loop reads CAQKDSQGDWEQYF. The CDR3 nucleotides are TGTGCCCAAAAGGACTCCCAGGGGGACTGGGAGCAGTACTTC.